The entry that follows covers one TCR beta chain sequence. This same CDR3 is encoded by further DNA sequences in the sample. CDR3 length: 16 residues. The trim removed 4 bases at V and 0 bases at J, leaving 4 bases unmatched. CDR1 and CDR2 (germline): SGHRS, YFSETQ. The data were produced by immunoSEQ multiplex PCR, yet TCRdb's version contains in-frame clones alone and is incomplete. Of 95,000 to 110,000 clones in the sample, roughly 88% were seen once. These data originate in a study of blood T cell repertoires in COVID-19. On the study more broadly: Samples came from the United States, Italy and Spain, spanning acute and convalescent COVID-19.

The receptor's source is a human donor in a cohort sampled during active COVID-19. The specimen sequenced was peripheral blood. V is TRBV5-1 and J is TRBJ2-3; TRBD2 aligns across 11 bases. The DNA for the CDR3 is TGCGCCAGCAGCCCGACTAGCGGGGCTAGCACAGATACGCAGTATTTT. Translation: CASSPTSGASTDTQYF.